The 29 T cell receptor beta chains below all came from one sample that was sequenced in a study of CD8+ T cells in alopecia areata. Extracted RNA was reverse transcribed, and the resulting cDNA served as sequencing template. Data came from immunoSEQ multiplex PCR; TCRdb stores just in-frame clones and leaves some out. The sample contains fewer than 90,000 clones, roughly 51% of which appear only once. What was sequenced was NKG2D-high CD8+ T cells sorted from blood. All receptors come from a human donor with alopecia areata.

The gene calls are TRBV27 and TRBJ2-3; D is unclear. Per the germline V gene, CDR1 is MNHEY and CDR2 is SMNVEV (reference sequence). The CDR3 is 12 residues long. Trimming pared 6 bases from V and 0 bases from J, leaving 4 bases between. The CDR3 here is CASRVSTDTQYF. The CDR3 bases are TGTGCCAGCAGAGTAAGCACAGATACGCAGTATTTT.

This clone was seen just once. The chain combines TRBV2 with TRBJ2-1; possibly TRBD2 for D (6 bases). Germline V gene lookup returns CDR1 SNHLY and CDR2 FYNNEI. There are 13 residues in the CDR3. Trimming took 0 bases from V and 8 from J, leaving 8 bases between them. CDR3 DNA sequence: TGTGCCAGCAGTGAAGCTAGGGAGGATGAGCAGTTCTTC. It codes for CASSEAREDEQFF.

This sequence joins TRBV2 and TRBJ2-5; weak D call: TRBD2 (7 bases). CDR1 is SNHLY, CDR2 FYNNEI, per germline. The germline V and J ends were trimmed by 10 bases and 7 bases, with 13 bases remaining between them. There are 11 residues in the CDR3. In DNA, the CDR3 is TGTGCCATCGTGAGGGGGGGGACCCAGTACTTC. As protein: CAIVRGGTQYF.

The table lists this clone with a few counts. V is TRBV29-1 and J is TRBJ2-1; TRBD1 aligns across 7 bases. This CDR3 is built from 15 residues. Germline CDR1 is SQVTM and CDR2 is ANQGSEA. J lost 0 bases, V lost 6 bases, and 8 bases had no gene match. This CDR3 reads CSVIGGPSSYNEQFF. CDR3 nucleotides: TGCAGCGTCATAGGGGGCCCGAGCTCCTACAATGAGCAGTTCTTC.

The V gene is TRBV29-1, the J gene TRBJ2-2; 8 positions agree with TRBD2. The J segment lost 4 bases and the V segment lost 4 bases, leaving 5 bases of the junction unmatched. This CDR3 is 14 amino acids long. Germline CDR1 is SQVTM and CDR2 is ANQGSEA. CDR3 DNA sequence: TGCAGCGTTGTACTAGCGGACGTCACCGGGGAGCTGTTTTTT. This codes for CSVVLADVTGELFF.

This clone has only a few counts. This chain uses TRBV28 with TRBJ2-3, with 7 positions matching TRBD1. CDR3 size: 14 residues. Germline CDR1 and CDR2: MDHEN and SYDVKM. The ends lost 7 bases at V and 8 bases at J; junction bases unmatched: 12. In DNA form, the CDR3 reads TGTGCCAGCACTCAGGGGGACCGATACCCTACGCAGTATTTT. It encodes CASTQGDRYPTQYF.

The gene calls are TRBV4-1 and TRBJ2-3; no clear D gene. Trimming pared 1 base from V and 7 bases from J, leaving 15 bases between. Germline assignment: CDR1 MGHRA and CDR2 YSYEKL. There are 15 residues in the CDR3. CDR3 bases: TGCGCCAGCAGCCAAGGTGGTGCAGAGTCGAATACGCAGTATTTT. Translation: CASSQGGAESNTQYF.

This chain uses TRBV29-1 with TRBJ2-3, with a possible D match to TRBD1 (7 bases). This CDR3 contains 13 residues. Per the germline V gene, CDR1 is SQVTM and CDR2 is ANQGSEA. Trimming cost V 7 bases and J 0 bases, with 11 bases left between them. CDR3 coding DNA: TGCAGCGGCCAGGGGGGCAGCACAGATACGCAGTATTTT. Amino acid sequence: CSGQGGSTDTQYF.

The gene calls are TRBV9 and TRBJ2-6, with D unresolved. Germline CDR1 reads SGDLS; CDR2 reads YYNGEE. V lost 4 bases and J lost 1, with 0 bases in between. The CDR3 is 12 residues long. The CDR3 DNA reads TGTGCCAGCAGCTCTGGGGCCAACGTCCTGACTTTC. Protein: CASSSGANVLTF.

The chain recombines TRBV7-9 with TRBJ1-2; 7 nucleotides match TRBD1. V lost 3 bases, J lost 14 bases, and 9 bases stayed unmatched. Per the germline V gene, CDR1 is SEHNR and CDR2 is FQNEAQ (reference sequence). The CDR3 contains 12 residues. CDR3 sequence (DNA): TGTGCCAGCAGCTTCTACTCCCAGGGGGAGACCTTC. Encoded protein: CASSFYSQGETF.

This clone occurred a few times. The chain combines TRBV10-2 with TRBJ2-3; D is undetermined. The CDR3 totals 14 residues. V lost 6 bases and J lost 2, with 12 bases in between. Germline values: CDR1 WSHSY, CDR2 SAAADI. CDR3 protein: CASSSQPFTDTQYF. As DNA, the CDR3 is TGCGCCAGCAGCTCTCAGCCATTCACAGATACGCAGTATTTT.

In this sample, this clone turned up a few times. The chain carries TRBV2 and TRBJ1-2, with a weak D call TRBD1 (6 bases). The V end lost 4 bases, the J end lost 5 bases, and 17 bases lay between the germline ends. Germline CDR1 is SNHLY and CDR2 is FYNNEI. The CDR3 totals 15 residues. The CDR3 nucleotides read TGTGCCAGCAGTGGAAGACAGGCGGAAACATATGGCTACACCTTC. Amino acids: CASSGRQAETYGYTF. The entire variable domain, with the rest obtained from reference TRBV2 and TRBJ1-2, is as follows: EPEVTQTPSHQVTQMGQEVILRCVPISNHLYFYWYRQILGQKVEFLVSFYNNEISEKSEIFDDQFSVERPDGSNFTLKIRSTKLEDSAMYFCASSGRQAETYGYTFGSGTRLTVV.

J is TRBJ2-5 and V is TRBV5-1; 9 bases map to TRBD1. The trim removed 3 bases at V and 7 bases at J, leaving 16 bases unmatched. The CDR3 is 17 amino acids. Germline assignment: CDR1 SGHRS and CDR2 YFSETQ. The CDR3 spells CASSSRIPGQGRGTQYF. CDR3 nucleotides: TGCGCCAGCAGCTCCAGGATACCGGGACAGGGACGGGGGACCCAGTACTTC. Filled out from reference TRBV5-1 and TRBJ2-5, the complete variable domain reads KAGVTQTPRYLIKTRGQQVTLSCSPISGHRSVSWYQQTPGQGLQFLFEYFSETQRNKGNFPGRFSGRQFSNSRSEMNVSTLELGDSALYLCASSSRIPGQGRGTQYFGPGTRLLVL.

The V and J genes are TRBV5-6 and TRBJ2-1; possibly TRBD1 for D (5 bases). CDR1 and CDR2 (germline): SGHDT, YYEEEE. There are 11 residues in the CDR3. Trimming removed 5 bases at V and 8 bases at J, with 8 bases between. In DNA, the CDR3 is TGTGCCAGCAGAGGGGTGGATGAGCAGTTCTTC. The encoded protein is CASRGVDEQFF.

In this sample, this clone turned up a few times. The V call is TRBV28, the J call TRBJ2-7; either TRBD1 or TRBD2 may fit D (6 bases each). This CDR3 region has 14 residues. The germline gives CDR1 MDHEN, CDR2 SYDVKM. V shed 6 bases and J shed 2 bases, with 14 bases lying between them. CDR3 nucleotides: TGTGCCAGCAGCCCCTCGGGGGCGACCTACGAGCAGTACTTC. Its protein product is CASSPSGATYEQYF. The whole variable domain, remainder taken from reference TRBV28 and TRBJ2-7, is DVKVTQSSRYLVKRTGEKVFLECVQDMDHENMFWYRQDPGLGLRLIYFSYDVKMKEKGDIPEGYSVSREKKERFSLILESASTNQTSMYLCASSPSGATYEQYFGPGTRLTVT.

The chain combines TRBV5-6 with TRBJ2-6, with 9 bases matching TRBD2. V shed 4 bases and J 3 bases; nucleotides not matched to a gene: 5. This CDR3 has 16 amino acids. The germline V gene has CDR1 SGHDT and CDR2 YYEEEE. CDR3 residues: CASSPIAGVGANVLTF. CDR3 DNA: TGTGCCAGCAGCCCAATAGCGGGAGTTGGGGCCAACGTCCTGACTTTC.

This clone was picked up a small number of times. The chain has TRBV29-1 and TRBJ2-1; unclear D gene. V was cut by 3 bases and J by 4 bases, with 7 bases left in between. The CDR3 is 12 amino acids. Germline loops: CDR1 SQVTM, CDR2 ANQGSEA. CDR3 sequence (DNA): TGCAGCGTTGAGACCGAGTACAATGAGCAGTTCTTC. Translation gives CSVETEYNEQFF.

The rearrangement uses TRBV29-1 and TRBJ2-5; D remains unclear. CDR3 length: 13 residues. Per germline, CDR1 SQVTM and CDR2 ANQGSEA. The V and J ends lost 5 bases and 0 bases respectively, with 10 bases between them. The CDR3 reads CSVFLGNQETQYF. The DNA of the CDR3 is TGCAGCGTTTTTTTGGGGAACCAAGAGACCCAGTACTTC.

The sample holds a few counts of this clone. The rearrangement links TRBV29-1 to TRBJ2-1, with unresolved D. CDR1 SQVTM and CDR2 ANQGSEA come from the germline V gene. With 3 bases removed from V and 5 bases from J, the gap between germline ends came to 11 bases. CDR3 length: 13 amino acids. CDR3 loop: CSVDIGRDNEQFF. The CDR3 region has the DNA TGCAGCGTTGATATCGGACGTGACAATGAGCAGTTCTTC.

The chain is built from TRBV20-1 and TRBJ1-1; 10 positions agree with TRBD1. The CDR3 runs to 11 residues. CDR1 DFQATT and CDR2 SNEGSKA come from the germline V gene (reference sequence). Trimming removed 3 bases from V and 8 bases from J; junction bases left unmatched: 0. The CDR3 DNA follows: TGCAGTGCTAGGGACAGGGGGGAAGCTTTCTTT. Translating gives CSARDRGEAFF.

This clone was detected once. This sequence joins TRBV4-1 and TRBJ2-3, with TRBD1 matching 7 bases. V lost 4 bases and J lost 2; bases outside the gene matches: 6. The germline V gene has CDR1 MGHRA and CDR2 YSYEKL. The CDR3 totals 15 residues. The chain's CDR3 is CASSPTGATTDTQYF. As DNA, the CDR3 is TGCGCCAGCAGCCCAACAGGGGCTACCACAGATACGCAGTATTTT.

This chain connects TRBV4-1 to TRBJ2-7; D remains unclear. Germline V CDR1 and CDR2: MGHRA, YSYEKL. The CDR3 is 14 residues long. V lost 0 bases and J lost 0, with 6 bases in between. CDR3 in amino acids: CASSQDPGSYEQYF. The CDR3 DNA is TGCGCCAGCAGCCAAGACCCCGGCTCCTACGAGCAGTACTTC.

This clone was observed a handful of times. V gene TRBV28 combines with J gene TRBJ2-3; 13 bases are a match to TRBD2. The CDR3 totals 16 residues. J lost 7 bases, V lost 4 bases, and 8 bases had no gene match. From germline, CDR1 is MDHEN and CDR2 SYDVKM. The CDR3 coding sequence is TGTGCCAGCAGTTCCGGGACTAGCGGGAATTTTCATACGCAGTATTTT. Its protein product is CASSSGTSGNFHTQYF.

Notes on this clone: This may be a read error: a much more frequent sequence differs by one nucleotide. This sequence joins TRBV29-1 and TRBJ1-4; D is ambiguous. Trimming left V 4 bases short and J 6 bases short, with 3 bases between. CDR3 length equals 10 residues. Looked up from germline, CDR1 is SQVTM and CDR2 is ANQGSEA. CDR3 in DNA: TGCAGCGTTGTGGATGAAAAACTGTTTTTT. This sequence encodes CSVVDEKLFF.

This chain connects TRBV29-1 to TRBJ2-7; D possibly corresponds to TRBD1 (5 bases). This CDR3 is 13 amino acids long. Per the germline V gene, CDR1 is SQVTM and CDR2 is ANQGSEA. V was clipped by 4 bases and J by 1 base, with 11 bases between them. The CDR3 sequence is CSVVGRVSYEQYF. The CDR3 coding sequence is TGCAGCGTTGTCGGCAGGGTTTCCTACGAGCAGTACTTC.

The V call is TRBV30, the J call TRBJ2-7; no clear D gene. Trimming shortened V by 0 bases and J by 5 bases, and 5 bases separated the two germline ends. Germline CDR1 is GTSNPN and CDR2 is SVGIG (reference sequence). The CDR3 has 11 amino acids. This CDR3 is CAWSVSHEQYF. The CDR3 nucleotides are TGTGCCTGGAGTGTATCCCACGAGCAGTACTTC. Filled out from reference TRBV30 and TRBJ2-7, the complete variable domain reads SQTIHQWPATLVQPVGSPLSLECTVEGTSNPNLYWYRQAAGRGLQLLFYSVGIGQISSEVPQNLSASRPQDRQFILSSKKLLLSDSGFYLCAWSVSHEQYFGPGTRLTVT.

This sequence joins TRBV4-1 and TRBJ2-7; possibly TRBD1 for D (6 bases). From germline, CDR1 is MGHRA and CDR2 YSYEKL. CDR3 length equals 14 residues. Trimming stripped 2 bases from V and 2 bases from J, with 10 bases between. For the CDR3, the DNA is TGCGCCAGCAGCCAATTCACAGGGACCTACGAGCAGTACTTC. Protein product: CASSQFTGTYEQYF.

The chain couples TRBV2 to TRBJ2-7, with 9 bases aligning to TRBD2. J lost 5 bases, V lost 8 bases, and 4 bases had no gene match. The germline V gene has CDR1 SNHLY and CDR2 FYNNEI. The CDR3 runs 12 residues. The CDR3 loop is CASVAGVDEQYF. The CDR3 bases are TGTGCCAGCGTAGCGGGGGTCGACGAGCAGTACTTC.

This chain uses TRBV30 with TRBJ2-5; 10 bases map to TRBD2. V lost 6 bases to trimming and J lost 4 bases; unmatched junction nucleotides: 11. Per the germline V gene, CDR1 is GTSNPN and CDR2 is SVGIG (reference sequence). The CDR3 sequence is 15 residues long. CDR3 sequence: CACLKREGRGETQYF. Written as DNA, the CDR3 is TGTGCCTGCCTGAAGCGGGAGGGTAGAGGAGAGACCCAGTACTTC.